This is a list of T cell receptor beta chains from one sample in a study of response to subunit inactivated influenza vaccine. TCRdb reprocessed the RT-PCR reads via MiXCR and lists one record per CDR3 protein. The repertoire includes 290,000 or so distinct CDR3 sequences, around 20% of them detected once, and about a tenth sits in the top ten. Sequenced material: PBMCs from blood, taken about 20 months after vaccination. Every receptor here comes from a man between 45 and 75 years old who received an inactivated influenza vaccine. Each CDR3 is given with its conserved first and last residue. Fields, in order: clone size, J gene, V gene, D gene, CDR3 protein, CDR3 DNA. The D gene is left open where the match is weak. Some rows mark clone size as missing; the rest say once, few, many or name a class of expanded clone.

many	TRBJ2-1	TRBV4-2	.	CASSQFDGYNEQFF	TGTGCCAGCAGCCAATTTGACGGCTACAATGAGCAGTTCTTC
.	TRBJ1-2	TRBV5-1	.	CASSPQQANYGYTF	TGCGCCAGCAGCCCTCAACAGGCTAACTATGGCTACACCTTC
few	TRBJ2-7	TRBV5-1	TRBD1	CASSPGTDAYEQYF	TGCGCCAGCAGCCCAGGGACAGACGCCTACGAGCAGTACTTC
.	TRBJ1-1	TRBV4-3	.	CASSQDVLRAANTEAFF	TGCGCCAGCAGCCAAGACGTTCTGCGGGCTGCTAACACTGAAGCTTTCTTT
.	TRBJ2-5	TRBV7-9	.	CASSLGGFWEYQETQYF	TGTGCCAGCAGCTTGGGCGGCTTTTGGGAGTACCAAGAGACCCAGTACTTC
few	TRBJ1-5	TRBV4-1	TRBD1	CASSQGFRGLPRTNRPQHF	TGCGCCAGCAGCCAAGGTTTCAGGGGGCTTCCAAGGACAAATCGGCCCCAGCATTTT
few	TRBJ1-1	TRBV7-9	TRBD1	CASSPSRQGADTEAFF	TGTGCCAGCAGCCCTTCGCGACAGGGGGCGGACACTGAAGCTTTCTTT
.	TRBJ2-1	TRBV3-1	TRBD1	CASSQSGQGYNEQFF	TGTGCCAGCAGCCAATCGGGACAGGGTTACAATGAGCAGTTCTTC
few	TRBJ2-1	TRBV19	TRBD2	CASSMSPGLDSNEQFF	TGTGCCAGTAGTATGTCCCCGGGACTAGATTCCAATGAGCAGTTCTTC
few	TRBJ2-3	TRBV20-1	TRBD2	CSAFPSGGLPDTQYF	TGCAGTGCCTTCCCTAGCGGGGGGCTGCCAGATACGCAGTATTTT
.	TRBJ2-3	TRBV4-2	TRBD2	CASRPSGRASTDTQYF	TGTGCCAGCAGGCCTAGCGGGAGGGCCAGCACAGATACGCAGTATTTT
.	TRBJ2-1	TRBV4-3	TRBD1	CASSQAKRQGNKNNEQFF	TGCGCCAGCAGCCAGGCGAAGAGACAGGGGAATAAGAACAATGAGCAGTTCTTC
many	TRBJ1-1	TRBV5-1	TRBD1	CASSWGQMNTEAFF	TGCGCCAGCAGCTGGGGACAGATGAACACTGAAGCTTTCTTT
few	TRBJ1-1	TRBV9	.	CASSPTLTGRNTEAFF	TGTGCCAGCAGCCCTACCTTAACAGGGCGCAACACTGAAGCTTTCTTT
.	TRBJ2-1	TRBV18	.	CASSPEKGHSYNEQFF	TGTGCCAGCTCACCTGAAAAGGGTCACTCCTACAATGAGCAGTTCTTC